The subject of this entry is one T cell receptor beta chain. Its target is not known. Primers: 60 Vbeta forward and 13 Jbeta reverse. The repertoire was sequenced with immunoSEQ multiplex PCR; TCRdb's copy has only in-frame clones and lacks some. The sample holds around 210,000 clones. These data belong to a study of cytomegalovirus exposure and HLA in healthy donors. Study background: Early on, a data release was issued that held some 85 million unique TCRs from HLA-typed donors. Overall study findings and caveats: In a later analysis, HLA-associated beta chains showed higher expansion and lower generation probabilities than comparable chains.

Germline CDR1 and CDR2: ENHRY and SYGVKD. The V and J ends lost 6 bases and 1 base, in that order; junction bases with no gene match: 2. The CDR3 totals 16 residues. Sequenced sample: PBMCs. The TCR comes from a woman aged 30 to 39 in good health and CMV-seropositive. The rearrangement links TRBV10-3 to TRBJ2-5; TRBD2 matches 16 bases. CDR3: CAISGTSGRVQETQYF. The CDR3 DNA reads TGTGCCATCAGCGGGACTAGCGGGAGGGTCCAAGAGACCCAGTACTTC.